Shown below are 7 T cell receptor beta chains from a single sample sequenced in a study of a mutant IDH1 vaccine in newly diagnosed glioma. No antigen has been identified for these receptors. Time point defined: week 35, safety follow-up. The content of each vaccine dose was 300 ug of mutant IDH1 20-mer peptide, and topical imiquimod accompanied it. Sequenced by immunoSEQ multiplex PCR; TCRdb stores in-frame clones only, minus some. Here the sample spans about 27,000 clones, about three quarters being singletons. Sequenced material: PBMCs, taken from a glioma patient whose treatment included an IDH1 peptide vaccine. The receptors shown here come from a man aged 50-60 years with glioma.

The DNA for the CDR3 is TGCGCCAGCAGTCAATTATTGGGGTCCTACGAGCAGTACTTC. Amino acid sequence: CASSQLLGSYEQYF. The rearrangement joins TRBV23-1 to TRBJ2-7; D gene ambiguous. TRBV23-1 is an ORF, and what it does is uncertain. The V and J ends lost 1 base and 1 base respectively, with 8 bases between them. The length of the CDR3 is 14 residues.

This clone was found once. The J gene is TRBJ1-3, the V gene TRBV7-2; unclear D gene. Germline V gene data show CDR1 as SGHTA and CDR2 as FQGNSA. CDR3 length equals 13 residues. V lost 1 base to trimming and J lost 4 bases, with 5 bases between them. CDR3 region: CASSLVGGNTIYF. As DNA, the CDR3 is TGTGCCAGCAGCTTAGTAGGGGGAAACACCATATATTTT.

This clone was detected only a few times. This rearrangement joins TRBV7-2 to TRBJ2-5; weak D call: TRBD2 (5 bases). CDR1 and CDR2 (germline): SGHTA, FQGNSA. Deletions cut 9 bases from V and 6 bases from J, with 17 bases between. This CDR3 is built from 13 residues. CDR3 DNA: TGTGCCAGATACATTTTAGCCGGGAAGACCCAGTACTTC. Its protein product is CARYILAGKTQYF.

The chain joins TRBV9 to TRBJ2-5; D may be TRBD1 or TRBD2 (6 bases each). The CDR3 has 14 amino acids. From germline, CDR1 is SGDLS and CDR2 YYNGEE. V was shortened by 0 bases and J by 5 bases, with 11 bases between the two germline ends. This CDR3 is CASSVEGGGETQYF. The CDR3 DNA reads as TGTGCCAGCAGCGTAGAGGGGGGCGGTGAGACCCAGTACTTC.

In the case of this clone: One end of the junction varies from germline; a read error may be responsible. This chain links TRBV29-1 with TRBJ2-7; D remains unclear. This CDR3 is 12 amino acids long. CDR1 is SQVTM, CDR2 ANQGSEA, per germline. CDR3 sequence: CSVDAGMDERYF. The CDR3 DNA follows: TGCAGCGTTGATGCTGGGATGGACGAGCGGTACTTC.

The chain uses TRBV11-3 and TRBJ1-1; D not resolved. The CDR3 runs 14 residues. CDR1 and CDR2 from the germline V gene are SGHNT and YENEEA. V lost 5 bases and J 2 bases, leaving 12 bases between the germline ends. CDR3 sequence reads: CASSPDRANTEAFF. CDR3 coding DNA: TGTGCCAGCAGCCCGGACCGCGCCAACACTGAAGCTTTCTTT.

The chain uses TRBV28 and TRBJ2-5; TRBD1 matches 9 bases. CDR1 and CDR2 from the germline V gene are MDHEN and SYDVKM. This CDR3 is 12 amino acids long. Trimming at V came to 6 bases and at J to 7 bases, leaving 3 bases not matched to a gene. This chain's CDR3 is CASRRQGGTQYF. The CDR3 coding sequence is TGTGCCAGCAGACGACAGGGGGGGACCCAGTACTTC.